Each of the 9 T cell receptor beta chains below was sequenced from the same sample in a study of T cells in Graves' hyperthyroidism and ophthalmopathy. Amplification targeted TCR beta CDR3 regions from RNA transcripts. Carried out on the TCR CDR3, a first-round RT-PCR used the HTBI primer set. MiXCR, applied by TCRdb to the multiplex PCR reads, yields one record per CDR3 protein. The data hold over 700,000 distinct CDR3 sequences, with roughly 20% observed a single time. What was sequenced was blood. These receptors originate from a woman in her forties or fifties with Graves' hyperthyroidism that later progressed to Graves' ophthalmopathy.

This clonotype has a count of ten or more. The chain combines TRBV6-5 with TRBJ2-7, with 8 nucleotides matching TRBD1. Germline-derived CDR1 and CDR2 are MNHEY and SVGAGI. There are 16 residues in the CDR3. V was clipped by 2 bases and J by 3 bases; unmatched bases: 9. The DNA of the CDR3 is TGTGCCAGCAGTTACCCAAAGACAGGGGATGGCTACGAGCAGTACTTC. Its protein is CASSYPKTGDGYEQYF.

This clonotype was detected many times. V is TRBV20-1 and J is TRBJ2-7, with 13 bases aligning to TRBD2. Germline values: CDR1 DFQATT, CDR2 SNEGSKA (reference sequence). The junction had 7 bases not matched to a gene; V was cut back by 6 bases and J by 2 bases. This CDR3 spans 15 amino acids. CDR3 loop: CSANQLAGGTYEQYF. In DNA, the CDR3 is TGCAGTGCCAATCAACTAGCGGGGGGGACCTACGAGCAGTACTTC.

This clonotype was counted between two and nine times. The genes are TRBV20-1 and TRBJ1-6; no firm D call. The CDR3 consists of 12 residues. CDR1 is DFQATT and CDR2 is SNEGSKA in the germline V gene (reference sequence). The V end was cut by 3 bases, the J end by 7 bases, with 7 bases between. Here the CDR3 reads CSARGTNSPLHF. In nucleotides, the CDR3 is TGCAGTGCTAGGGGAACCAATTCACCCCTCCACTTT.

CDR3 nucleotide sequence: TGTGCCAGCAGTGATACAGCCGGAAACACCATATATTTT. This codes for CASSDTAGNTIYF. V gene TRBV2 combines with J gene TRBJ1-3; D remains ambiguous. This CDR3 is built from 13 residues. Germline V gene sequence: CDR1 SNHLY, CDR2 FYNNEI. The ends were cut back, 3 bases at V and 4 bases at J, with 7 bases in the middle.

This clonotype was counted a few times. The chain recombines TRBV25-1 with TRBJ1-2; 11 bases map to TRBD1. V was clipped by 7 bases and J by 2 bases; unmatched bases: 12. Germline values: CDR1 MGHDK, CDR2 SYGVNS. CDR3 length: 17 amino acids. CDR3 in DNA: TGTGCCAGCACTCCGTCCCCGGGACAGGGGGTGAACTATGGCTACACCTTC. Translating it yields CASTPSPGQGVNYGYTF.

The chain has TRBV12-3 or TRBV12-4 and TRBJ1-6; D possibly corresponds to TRBD1 (5 bases). Trimming removed 8 bases from V and 0 bases from J, with 14 bases in between. There are 16 residues in the CDR3. CDR3 sequence reads: CASWPRAVSYNSPLHF. The CDR3 DNA reads as TGTGCCAGCTGGCCCAGGGCTGTCTCCTATAATTCACCCCTCCACTTT.

With respect to this clonotype: One junction end disagrees with the germline gene, perhaps due to a read error. The J gene is TRBJ1-1, the V gene TRBV29-1, with 7 bases lining up with TRBD1. The germline gives CDR1 SQVTM, CDR2 ANQGSEA. The CDR3 spans 14 residues. This CDR3 is CGVVTGALNTEAFF. CDR3 DNA sequence: TGCGGCGTCGTAACAGGGGCACTGAACACTGAAGCTTTCTTT.

V gene TRBV6-2 or TRBV6-3 combines with J gene TRBJ1-5; TRBD1 agrees at 10 bases. Germline V gene lookup returns CDR1 MNHEY and CDR2 SVGEGT. This CDR3 region has 16 residues. With V trimmed by 4 bases and J by 3 bases, 6 bases remained unmatched. The CDR3 region is CASSFRDRGNNQPQHF. DNA of the CDR3: TGTGCCAGCAGTTTCCGGGACAGGGGTAACAATCAGCCCCAGCATTTT.

This clonotype was picked up many times. The chain links TRBV3-1 to TRBJ1-5, with TRBD1 matching over 12 bases. This CDR3 contains 15 residues. Per the germline V gene, CDR1 is LGHDT and CDR2 is YNNKEL (reference sequence). V lost 4 bases and J lost 6; bases outside the gene matches: 4. The CDR3 nucleotides read TGTGCCAGCAGCCCGGGGACAGGGGGCTTTCAGCCCCAGCATTTT. Protein sequence: CASSPGTGGFQPQHF.